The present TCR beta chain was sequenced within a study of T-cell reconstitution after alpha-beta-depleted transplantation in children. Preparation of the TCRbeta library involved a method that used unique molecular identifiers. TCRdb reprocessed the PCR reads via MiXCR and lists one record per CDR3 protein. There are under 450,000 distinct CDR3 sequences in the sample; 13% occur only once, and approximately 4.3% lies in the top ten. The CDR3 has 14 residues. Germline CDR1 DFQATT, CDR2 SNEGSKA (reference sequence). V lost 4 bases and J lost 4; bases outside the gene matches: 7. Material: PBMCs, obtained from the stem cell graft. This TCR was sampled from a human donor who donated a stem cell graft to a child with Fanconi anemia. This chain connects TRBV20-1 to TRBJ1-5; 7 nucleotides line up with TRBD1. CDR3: CSATRDSTNQPQHF. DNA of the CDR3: TGCAGTGCTACTCGGGACAGCACAAATCAGCCCCAGCATTTT.